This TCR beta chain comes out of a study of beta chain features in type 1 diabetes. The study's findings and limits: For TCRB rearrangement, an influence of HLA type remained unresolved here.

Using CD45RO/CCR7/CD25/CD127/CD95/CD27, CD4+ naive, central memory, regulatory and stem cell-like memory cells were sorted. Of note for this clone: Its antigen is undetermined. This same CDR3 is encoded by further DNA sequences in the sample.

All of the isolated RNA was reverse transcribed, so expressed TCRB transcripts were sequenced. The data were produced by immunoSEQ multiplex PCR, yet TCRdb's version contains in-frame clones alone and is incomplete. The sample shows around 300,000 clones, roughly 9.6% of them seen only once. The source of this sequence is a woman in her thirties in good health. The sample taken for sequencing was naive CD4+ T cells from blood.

The CDR3 bases are TGTGCCTGGAGTGGACAGGGATTAGGTGAGCAGTACTTC. Translating it yields CAWSGQGLGEQYF. This chain links TRBV30 with TRBJ2-7; 7 bases are shared with TRBD1. The V and J ends lost 1 base and 7 bases, in that order; junction bases with no gene match: 7. CDR3 size: 13 residues. The germline V gene has CDR1 GTSNPN and CDR2 SVGIG (reference sequence).